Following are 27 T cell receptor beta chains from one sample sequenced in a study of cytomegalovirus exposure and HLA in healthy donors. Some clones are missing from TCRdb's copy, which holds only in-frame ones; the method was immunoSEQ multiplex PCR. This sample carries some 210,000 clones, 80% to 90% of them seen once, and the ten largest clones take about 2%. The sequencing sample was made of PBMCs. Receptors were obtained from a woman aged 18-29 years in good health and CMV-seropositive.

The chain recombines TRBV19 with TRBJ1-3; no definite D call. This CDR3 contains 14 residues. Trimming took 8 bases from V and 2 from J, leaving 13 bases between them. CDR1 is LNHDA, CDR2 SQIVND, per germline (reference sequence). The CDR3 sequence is CASFEGSTGNTIYF. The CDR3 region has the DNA TGTGCCAGTTTCGAGGGATCCACTGGAAACACCATATATTTT.

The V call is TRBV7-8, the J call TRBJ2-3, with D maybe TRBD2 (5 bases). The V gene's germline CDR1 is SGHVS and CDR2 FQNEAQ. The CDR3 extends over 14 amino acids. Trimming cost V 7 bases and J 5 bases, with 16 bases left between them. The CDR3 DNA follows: TGTGCCAGCACCATTGGGCTAGCAGGAGATACGCAGTATTTT. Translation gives CASTIGLAGDTQYF.

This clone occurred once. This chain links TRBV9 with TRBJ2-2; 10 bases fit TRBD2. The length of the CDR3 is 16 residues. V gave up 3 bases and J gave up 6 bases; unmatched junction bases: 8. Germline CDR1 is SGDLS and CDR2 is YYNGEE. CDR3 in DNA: TGTGCCAGCAGCGCCTACGCTAGCGGGAGATCCGGGGAGCTGTTTTTT. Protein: CASSAYASGRSGELFF. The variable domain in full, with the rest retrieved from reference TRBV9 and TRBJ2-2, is DSGVTQTPKHLITATGQRVTLRCSPRSGDLSVYWYQQSLDQGLQFLIQYYNGEERAKGNILERFSAQQFPDLHSELNLSSLELGDSALYFCASSAYASGRSGELFFGEGSRLTVL.

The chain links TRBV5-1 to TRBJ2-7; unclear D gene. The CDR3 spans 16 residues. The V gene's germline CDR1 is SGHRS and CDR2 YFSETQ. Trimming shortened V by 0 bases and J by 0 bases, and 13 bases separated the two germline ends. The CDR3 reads CASSLAAATSSYEQYF. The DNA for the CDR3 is TGCGCCAGCAGCTTGGCTGCGGCTACGAGCTCCTACGAGCAGTACTTC.

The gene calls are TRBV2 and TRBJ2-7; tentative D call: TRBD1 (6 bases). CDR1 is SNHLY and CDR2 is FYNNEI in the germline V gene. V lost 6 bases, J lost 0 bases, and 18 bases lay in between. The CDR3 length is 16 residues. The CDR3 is CASRSKGGDRSYEQYF. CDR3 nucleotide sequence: TGTGCCAGCAGATCAAAAGGGGGAGACCGCTCCTACGAGCAGTACTTC.

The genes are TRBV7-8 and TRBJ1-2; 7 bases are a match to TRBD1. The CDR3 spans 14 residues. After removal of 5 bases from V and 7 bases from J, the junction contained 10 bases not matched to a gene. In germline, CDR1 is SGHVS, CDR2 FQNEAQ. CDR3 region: CASSLLDRDAGYTF. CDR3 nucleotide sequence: TGTGCCAGCAGCCTACTCGACAGGGACGCTGGCTACACCTTC.

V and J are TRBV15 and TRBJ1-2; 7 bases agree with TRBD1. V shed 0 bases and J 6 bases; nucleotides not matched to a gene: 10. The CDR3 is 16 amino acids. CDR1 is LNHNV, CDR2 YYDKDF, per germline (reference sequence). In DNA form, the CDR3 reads TGTGCCACCAGCAGAGATAAGTGGAACAGGGGCGATGGCTACACCTTC. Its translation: CATSRDKWNRGDGYTF.

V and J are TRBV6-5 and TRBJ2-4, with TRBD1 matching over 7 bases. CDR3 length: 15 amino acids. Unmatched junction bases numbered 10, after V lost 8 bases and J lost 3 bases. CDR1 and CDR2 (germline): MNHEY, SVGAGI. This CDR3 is CASVLAWDSKNIQYF. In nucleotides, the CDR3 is TGTGCCAGCGTCCTAGCTTGGGACAGCAAAAACATTCAGTACTTC.

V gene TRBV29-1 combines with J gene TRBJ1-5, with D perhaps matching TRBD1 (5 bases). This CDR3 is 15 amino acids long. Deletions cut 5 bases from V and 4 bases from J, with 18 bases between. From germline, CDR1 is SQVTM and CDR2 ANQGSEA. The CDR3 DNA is TGCAGCGTTACAGTCGACAGTGGGGCTAATCAGCCCCAGCATTTT. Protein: CSVTVDSGANQPQHF.

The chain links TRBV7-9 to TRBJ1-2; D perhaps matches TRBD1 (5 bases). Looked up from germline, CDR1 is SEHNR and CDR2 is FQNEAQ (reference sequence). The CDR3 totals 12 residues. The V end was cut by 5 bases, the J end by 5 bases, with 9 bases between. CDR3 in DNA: TGTGCCAGCAGCACCGACAGATATGGCTACACCTTC. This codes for CASSTDRYGYTF.

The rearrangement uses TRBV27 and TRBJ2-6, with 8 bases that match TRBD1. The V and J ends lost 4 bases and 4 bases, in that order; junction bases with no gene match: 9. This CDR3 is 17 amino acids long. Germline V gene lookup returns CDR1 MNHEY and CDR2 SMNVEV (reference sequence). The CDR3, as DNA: TGTGCCAGCAGTTCGCTTCAGGGGGCGTCGGGGGCCAACGTCCTGACTTTC. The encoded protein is CASSSLQGASGANVLTF.

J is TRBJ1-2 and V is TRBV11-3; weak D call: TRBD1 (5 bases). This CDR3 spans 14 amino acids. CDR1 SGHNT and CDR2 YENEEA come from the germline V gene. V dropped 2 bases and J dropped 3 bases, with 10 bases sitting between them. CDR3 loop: CASSLQGRDYGYTF. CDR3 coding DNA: TGTGCCAGCAGCTTACAGGGAAGGGACTATGGCTACACCTTC. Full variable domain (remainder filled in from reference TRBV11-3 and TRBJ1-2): EAGVVQSPRYKIIEKKQPVAFWCNPISGHNTLYWYLQNLGQGPELLIRYENEEAVDDSQLPKDRFSAERLKGVDSTLKIQPAELGDSAVYLCASSLQGRDYGYTFGSGTRLTVV.

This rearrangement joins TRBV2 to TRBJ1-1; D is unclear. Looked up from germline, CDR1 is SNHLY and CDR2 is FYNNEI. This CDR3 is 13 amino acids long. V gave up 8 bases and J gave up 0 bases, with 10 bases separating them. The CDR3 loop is CASSGSMNTEAFF. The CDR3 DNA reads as TGTGCCAGCTCGGGTTCCATGAACACTGAAGCTTTCTTT.

The DNA for the CDR3 is TGTGCCAGCTCACCATCCCGGGACAGGGAAGGAGCTTTCTTT. Residues: CASSPSRDREGAFF. The chain carries TRBV18 and TRBJ1-1; TRBD1 agrees at 9 bases. The CDR3 covers 14 residues. Germline V gives CDR1 KGHSH, CDR2 LQKENI. The J segment lost 10 bases and the V segment lost 2 bases, leaving 8 bases of the junction unmatched.

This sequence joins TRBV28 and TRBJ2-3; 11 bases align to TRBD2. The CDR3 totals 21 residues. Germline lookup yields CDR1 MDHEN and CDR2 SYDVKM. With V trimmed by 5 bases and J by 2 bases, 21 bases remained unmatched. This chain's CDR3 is CASSRPSASGRSLLITDTQYF. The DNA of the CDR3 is TGTGCCAGCAGTCGGCCTTCGGCTAGCGGGAGGTCCCTCCTTATCACAGATACGCAGTATTTT.

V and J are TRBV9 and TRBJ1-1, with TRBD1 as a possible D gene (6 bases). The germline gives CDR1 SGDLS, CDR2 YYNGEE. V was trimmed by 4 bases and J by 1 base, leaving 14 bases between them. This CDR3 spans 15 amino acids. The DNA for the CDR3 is TGTGCCAGCAGCCCTCGAGGGGGACCGAACACTGAAGCTTTCTTT. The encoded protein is CASSPRGGPNTEAFF.

CDR3 residues: CSAPGTSGLNNEQFF. CDR3 nucleotide sequence: TGCAGCGCACCCGGGACTAGCGGACTGAACAATGAGCAGTTCTTC. The chain is built from TRBV29-1 and TRBJ2-1; 11 bases map to TRBD2. The ends lost 7 bases at V and 5 bases at J; junction bases unmatched: 10. The length of the CDR3 is 15 residues. CDR1 and CDR2 from the germline V gene are SQVTM and ANQGSEA.

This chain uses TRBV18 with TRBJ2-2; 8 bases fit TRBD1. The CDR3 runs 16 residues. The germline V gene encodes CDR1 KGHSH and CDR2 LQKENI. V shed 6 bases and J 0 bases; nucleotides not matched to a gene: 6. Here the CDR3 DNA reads TGTGCCAGCTCTCAAGGACAGGGCACGAACACCGGGGAGCTGTTTTTT. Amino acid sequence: CASSQGQGTNTGELFF.

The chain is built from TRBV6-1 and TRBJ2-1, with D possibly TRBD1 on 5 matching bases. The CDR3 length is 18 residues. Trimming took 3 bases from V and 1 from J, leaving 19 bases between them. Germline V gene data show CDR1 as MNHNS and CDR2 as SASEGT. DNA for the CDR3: TGTGCCAGCAGTGACTTAGCACCCACGTCAGGGTCCTACAATGAGCAGTTCTTC. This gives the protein CASSDLAPTSGSYNEQFF.

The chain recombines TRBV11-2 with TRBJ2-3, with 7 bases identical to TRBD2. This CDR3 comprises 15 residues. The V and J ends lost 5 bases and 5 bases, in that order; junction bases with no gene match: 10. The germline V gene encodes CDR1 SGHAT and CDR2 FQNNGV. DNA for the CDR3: TGTGCCAGCAGCCCCTGGGGGAGGGCGGTAGATACGCAGTATTTT. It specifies CASSPWGRAVDTQYF.

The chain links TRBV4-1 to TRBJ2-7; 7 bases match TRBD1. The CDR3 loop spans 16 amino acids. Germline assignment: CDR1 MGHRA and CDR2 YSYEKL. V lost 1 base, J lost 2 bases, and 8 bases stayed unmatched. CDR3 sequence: CASSQGQWQGAYEQYF. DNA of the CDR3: TGCGCCAGCAGCCAAGGTCAGTGGCAGGGGGCCTACGAGCAGTACTTC.

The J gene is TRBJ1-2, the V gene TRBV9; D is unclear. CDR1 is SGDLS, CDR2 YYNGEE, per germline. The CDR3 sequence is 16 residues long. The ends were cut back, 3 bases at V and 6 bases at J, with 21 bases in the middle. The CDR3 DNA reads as TGTGCCAGCAGCGAGAGCCTTCCCTATGGGCAGCATGGCTACACCTTC. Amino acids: CASSESLPYGQHGYTF.

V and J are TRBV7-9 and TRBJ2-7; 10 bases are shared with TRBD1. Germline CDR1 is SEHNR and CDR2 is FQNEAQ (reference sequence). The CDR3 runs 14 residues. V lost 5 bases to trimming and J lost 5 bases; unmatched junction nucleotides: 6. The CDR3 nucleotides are TGTGCCAGCAGCGTTTTAGGGACAGGGGACGAGCAGTACTTC. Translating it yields CASSVLGTGDEQYF. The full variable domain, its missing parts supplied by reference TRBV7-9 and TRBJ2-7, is DTGVSQNPRHKITKRGQNVTFRCDPISEHNRLYWYRQTLGQGPEFLTYFQNEAQLEKSRLLSDRFSAERPKGSFSTLEIQRTEQGDSAMYLCASSVLGTGDEQYFGPGTRLTVT.

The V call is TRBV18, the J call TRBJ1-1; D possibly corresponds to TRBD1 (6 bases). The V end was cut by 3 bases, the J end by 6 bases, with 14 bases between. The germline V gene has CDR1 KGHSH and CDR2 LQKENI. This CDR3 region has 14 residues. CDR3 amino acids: CASSPSQGGSEAFF. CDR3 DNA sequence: TGTGCCAGCTCACCGTCACAGGGAGGGTCTGAAGCTTTCTTT. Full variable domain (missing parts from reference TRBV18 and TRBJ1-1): NAGVMQNPRHLVRRRGQEARLRCSPMKGHSHVYWYRQLPEEGLKFMVYLQKENIIDESGMPKERFSAEFPKEGPSILRIQQVVRGDSAAYFCASSPSQGGSEAFFGQGTRLTVV.

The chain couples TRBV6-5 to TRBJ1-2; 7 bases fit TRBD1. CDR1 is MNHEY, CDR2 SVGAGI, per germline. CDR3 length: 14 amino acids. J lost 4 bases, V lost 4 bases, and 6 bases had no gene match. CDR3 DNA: TGTGCCAGCAGTTCCCCGACAGGGAGCTATGGCTACACCTTC. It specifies CASSSPTGSYGYTF.

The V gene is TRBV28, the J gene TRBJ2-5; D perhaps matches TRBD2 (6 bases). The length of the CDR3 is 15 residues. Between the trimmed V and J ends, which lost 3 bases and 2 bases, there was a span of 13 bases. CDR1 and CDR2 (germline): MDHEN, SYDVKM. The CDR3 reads CASSFQRESQETQYF. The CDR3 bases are TGTGCCAGCAGTTTCCAACGGGAGTCTCAAGAGACCCAGTACTTC.

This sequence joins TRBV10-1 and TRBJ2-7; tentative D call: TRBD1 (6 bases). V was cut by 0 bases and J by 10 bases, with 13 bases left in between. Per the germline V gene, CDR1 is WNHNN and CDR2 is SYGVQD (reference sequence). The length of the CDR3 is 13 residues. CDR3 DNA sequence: TGCGCCAGCAGTGAGTCGGGGTCCGGGACACAGTACTTC. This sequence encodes CASSESGSGTQYF.